This T cell receptor (beta chain) is from a study of OX40 agonist ivuxolimab in advanced cancers. Study-level information: Patients received intravenous ivuxolimab every 2 weeks at 0.01 to 10 mg/kg. Regarding the study as a whole: Certain nonresponding patients likewise had low normalized T-cell clonal expansion. On average, a greater number of expanded clones characterised CD8+ T cells relative to CD4+.

The table came from immunoSEQ multiplex PCR; TCRdb's copy has only in-frame clones and leaves some out. The table includes 50,000 to 60,000 clones, 70% to 80% detected once. Note on this clone: The target antigen is unknown.

J was trimmed by 8 bases and V by 5 bases; bases with no gene match: 11. In germline, CDR1 is LNHDA, CDR2 SQIVND (reference sequence). There are 16 residues in the CDR3. The sequence was obtained from an adult with an advanced solid tumor such as melanoma, head and neck, liver or kidney cancer. This specimen was CD4+ or CD8+ T cells sorted from blood, taken in a trial of the OX40 agonist ivuxolimab. The chain is built from TRBV19 and TRBJ2-1; 11 bases are shared with TRBD1. The DNA of the CDR3 is TGTGCCAGTAGTGAGCAAGGACAGGGGGCCGCGGATGAGCAGTTCTTC. Translation: CASSEQGQGAADEQFF.